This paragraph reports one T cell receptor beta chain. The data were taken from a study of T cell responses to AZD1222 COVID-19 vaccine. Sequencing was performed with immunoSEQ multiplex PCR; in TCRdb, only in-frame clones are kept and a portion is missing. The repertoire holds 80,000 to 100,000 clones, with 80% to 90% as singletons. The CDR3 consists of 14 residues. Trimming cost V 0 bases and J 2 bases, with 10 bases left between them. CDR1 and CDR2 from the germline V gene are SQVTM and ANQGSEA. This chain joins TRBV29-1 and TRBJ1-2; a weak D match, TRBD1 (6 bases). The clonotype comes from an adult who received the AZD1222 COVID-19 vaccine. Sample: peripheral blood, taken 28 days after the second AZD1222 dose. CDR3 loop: CSVEDLQGNYGYTF. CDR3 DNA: TGCAGCGTTGAAGATCTTCAGGGGAACTATGGCTACACCTTC.